This entry concerns a single T cell receptor (beta chain). Its antigen is unidentified. The source of the sample is a study of cytomegalovirus exposure and HLA in healthy donors. The study, taken as a whole, reports: Most TCR sequences were rare, but some public TCRs occurred in many donors.

Losses at the gene ends were 4 bases for V and 3 bases for J; bases not matched to a gene: 4. Germline CDR1 SEHNR, CDR2 FQNEAQ (reference sequence). The CDR3 has 15 residues. A multiplex PCR was run with 60 Vbeta primers and 13 Jbeta primers. TCRdb's table, derived via immunoSEQ multiplex PCR, lists solely in-frame clones and lacks some. The sample has 95,000 to 100,000 clones; approximately 85% are singletons. The chain is built from TRBV7-9 and TRBJ2-3; 10 nucleotides agree with TRBD2. The specimen was PBMCs. This TCR was recovered from a young man in good health and CMV-seronegative. CDR3 sequence: CASSSAGGLTDTQYF. For the CDR3, the DNA is TGTGCCAGCAGCTCAGCGGGGGGGCTGACAGATACGCAGTATTTT.